Below are 3 T cell receptor beta chains sequenced from a single sample in a study of spatial heterogeneity in lung cancer. TCRdb used MiXCR to reprocess the 5' RACE reads, holding one entry per CDR3 protein. The sample lists roughly 80,000 distinct CDR3 sequences, 10% to 15% occurring once. Stated time point: sample taken at primary tumor resection. Without sorting, whole RNA was sequenced from tumor, nontumor lung or frozen PBMC. The sample here was PBMCs, taken at surgery. Source of these receptors: a male donor with early-stage non-small cell lung cancer.

This CDR3 is CSVGIAVQETQYF. The CDR3 DNA follows: TGCAGCGTCGGAATAGCGGTACAAGAGACCCAGTACTTC. The chain uses TRBV29-1 and TRBJ2-5, with D possibly being TRBD2 (6 bases). The CDR3 totals 13 residues. The V and J ends lost 6 bases and 2 bases respectively, with 13 bases between them. Germline CDR1 reads SQVTM; CDR2 reads ANQGSEA. The variable domain in full, completed from reference TRBV29-1 and TRBJ2-5, reads SAVISQKPSRDICQRGTSLTIQCQVDSQVTMMFWYRQQPGQSLTLIATANQGSEATYESGFVIDKFPISRPNLTFSTLTVSNMSPEDSSIYLCSVGIAVQETQYFGPGTRLLVL.

This clonotype was counted ten times or more. The chain is built from TRBV21-1 and TRBJ2-1; the D segment call TRBD2 is taken from the table without a DNA check. TRBV21-1 is a pseudogene segment. CDR3 length: 16 amino acids. CDR3 DNA: TGTGCCAGCAGCAAAGAAGCAGCGGGAGGGCGCAATGAGCAGTTCTTC. This codes for CASSKEAAGGRNEQFF.

The V and J genes are TRBV5-1 and TRBJ2-7; TRBD1 matches 8 bases. This CDR3 region has 14 residues. The V gene end was trimmed by 1 base and the J gene end by 5 bases; junction bases not matched to a gene: 5. Germline CDR1 SGHRS, CDR2 YFSETQ. The CDR3 sequence is CASSLSLTGDEQYF. The DNA of the CDR3 is TGCGCCAGCAGCTTGTCCTTGACAGGGGACGAGCAGTACTTC.